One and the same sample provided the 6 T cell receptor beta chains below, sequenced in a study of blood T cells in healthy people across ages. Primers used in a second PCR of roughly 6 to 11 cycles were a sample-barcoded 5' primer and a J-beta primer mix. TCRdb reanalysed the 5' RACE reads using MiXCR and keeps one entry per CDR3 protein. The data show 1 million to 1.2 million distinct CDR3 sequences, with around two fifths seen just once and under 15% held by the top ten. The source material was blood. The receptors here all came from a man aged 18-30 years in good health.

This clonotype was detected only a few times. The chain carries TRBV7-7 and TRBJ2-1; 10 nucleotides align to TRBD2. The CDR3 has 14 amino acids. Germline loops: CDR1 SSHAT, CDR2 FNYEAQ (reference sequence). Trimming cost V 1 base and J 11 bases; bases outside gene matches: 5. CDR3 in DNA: TGTGCCAGCAGCTTAGTGGCTAGCGGGGGCCAGCAGTTCTTC. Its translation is CASSLVASGGQQFF.

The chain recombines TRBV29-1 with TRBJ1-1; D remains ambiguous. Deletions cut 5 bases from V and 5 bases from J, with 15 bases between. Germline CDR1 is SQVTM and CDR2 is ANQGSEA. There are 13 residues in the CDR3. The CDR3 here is CSVLPLIGTEAFF. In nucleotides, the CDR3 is TGCAGCGTTCTCCCCTTAATCGGGACTGAAGCTTTCTTT.

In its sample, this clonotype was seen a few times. DNA for the CDR3: TGTGCCAGCAGCCCCGACAGGGGTTACTACGAGCAGTACTTC. Its translation: CASSPDRGYYEQYF. The chain carries TRBV4-2 and TRBJ2-7, with 8 bases identical to TRBD1. The CDR3 runs to 14 residues. From germline, CDR1 is LGHNA and CDR2 YNFKEQ. The junction had 5 bases not matched to a gene; V was cut back by 4 bases and J by 3 bases.

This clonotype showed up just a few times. This CDR3 reads CASSVSGGASFYGYTF. CDR3 DNA: TGTGCCAGCAGCGTCTCGGGGGGGGCAAGTTTCTATGGCTACACCTTC. The chain is built from TRBV9 and TRBJ1-2; tentatively, D is TRBD1 (6 bases). CDR3 length equals 16 residues. Germline V gives CDR1 SGDLS, CDR2 YYNGEE. V lost 2 bases to trimming and J lost 4 bases, with 18 bases between them.

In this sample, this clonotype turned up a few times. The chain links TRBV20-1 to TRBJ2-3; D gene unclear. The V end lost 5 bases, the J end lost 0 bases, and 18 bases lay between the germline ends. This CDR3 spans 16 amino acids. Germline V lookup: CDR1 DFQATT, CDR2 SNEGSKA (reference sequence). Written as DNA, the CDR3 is TGCAGTGCTCCCCTCAAACAAGCTCCTAGCACAGATACGCAGTATTTT. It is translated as CSAPLKQAPSTDTQYF.

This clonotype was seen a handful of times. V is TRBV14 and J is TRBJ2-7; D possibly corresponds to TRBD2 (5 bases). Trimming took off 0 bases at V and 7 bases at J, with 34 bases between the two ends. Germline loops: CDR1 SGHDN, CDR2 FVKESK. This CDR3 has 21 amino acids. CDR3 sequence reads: CASSQEFWFGEKSASYNEQYF. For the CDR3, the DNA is TGTGCCAGCAGCCAAGAGTTTTGGTTCGGGGAAAAATCGGCCTCCTACAATGAGCAGTACTTC.